This TCR beta chain emerged from a study of breast tumors, draining lymph nodes, adjacent tissues. Using its own MiXCR run on the multiplex PCR reads, TCRdb lists one record per CDR3 protein. The sample yields some 200,000 distinct CDR3 sequences, around 29% seen once. Germline CDR1 and CDR2: MDHEN and SYDVKM. CDR3 length: 16 amino acids. Between the trimmed V and J ends, which lost 7 bases and 7 bases, there was a span of 23 bases. Axillary draining lymph nodes of breast cancer patients supplied the node samples. This receptor was obtained from a female donor with breast cancer. Some clones in this sample may be carry-over from other donors' samples. V gene TRBV28 combines with J gene TRBJ2-1; D might be TRBD2 (6 bases). The sequencing input was axillary lymph node tissue. The DNA for the CDR3 is TGTGCCAGCACCCCACTCGACCTCGTCGCGGGAAATGAGCAGTTCTTC. This gives the protein CASTPLDLVAGNEQFF. The full variable domain, rest sourced from reference TRBV28 and TRBJ2-1, is DVKVTQSSRYLVKRTGEKVFLECVQDMDHENMFWYRQDPGLGLRLIYFSYDVKMKEKGDIPEGYSVSREKKERFSLILESASTNQTSMYLCASTPLDLVAGNEQFFGPGTRLTVL.